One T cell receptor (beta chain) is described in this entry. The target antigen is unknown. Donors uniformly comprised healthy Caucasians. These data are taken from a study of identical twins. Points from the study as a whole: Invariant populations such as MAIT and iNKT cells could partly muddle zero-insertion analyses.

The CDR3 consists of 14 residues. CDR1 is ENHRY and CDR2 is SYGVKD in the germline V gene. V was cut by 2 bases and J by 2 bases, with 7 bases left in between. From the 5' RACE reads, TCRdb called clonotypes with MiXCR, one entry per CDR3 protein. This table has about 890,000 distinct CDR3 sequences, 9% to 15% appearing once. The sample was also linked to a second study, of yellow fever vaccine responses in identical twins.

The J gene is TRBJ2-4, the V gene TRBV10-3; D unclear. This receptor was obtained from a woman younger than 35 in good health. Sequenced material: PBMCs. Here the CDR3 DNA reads TGTGCCATCAGTGAGCGAGAAACCAAAAACATTCAGTACTTC. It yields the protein CAISERETKNIQYF.